This T cell receptor (beta chain) was recovered during a study of STAT3 mutations in large granular lymphocyte leukemia. General study findings and limits: Sampling intervals varied between patients and samples. In several patients, dominant TCR clone burden exceeded STAT3 mutant burden. Every T-LGLL patient had at least one immunodominant TCRbeta clonotype.

Only a few counts were recorded for this clone. What it binds is not known. V dropped 1 base and J dropped 5 bases, with 12 bases sitting between them. Germline V gives CDR1 SGHNT, CDR2 YYREEE (reference sequence). CDR3 length: 14 amino acids. Each sample's TCRbeta library yielded on average about 38,000 productive templates. Assay: immunoSEQ multiplex PCR; the TCRdb copy retains only in-frame clones and omits some. The sample comprises more than 4,000 clones, less than 75% of which are singletons, and 70% to 80% rests with the top ten. Material: peripheral blood mononuclear cells. This chain joins TRBV5-4 and TRBJ2-5; no reliable D call. This clonotype was obtained from a man between 60 and 75 years old with T-cell large granular lymphocyte leukemia. Some clones in this sample may be carry-over from other donors' samples. The CDR3 coding sequence is TGTGCCAGCAGCTTGATTGGTATCCCCGAGACCCAGTACTTC. Its translation: CASSLIGIPETQYF. Looking up the rest from reference TRBV5-4 and TRBJ2-5 gives the full variable domain: ETGVTQSPTHLIKTRGQQVTLRCSSQSGHNTVSWYQQALGQGPQFIFQYYREEENGRGNFPPRFSGLQFPNYSSELNVNALELDDSALYLCASSLIGIPETQYFGPGTRLLVL.